Below are 20 T cell receptor beta chains sequenced from a single sample in a study of T cell responses to AZD1222 COVID-19 vaccine. Method: immunoSEQ multiplex PCR; TCRdb's copy keeps in-frame clones and lacks some. The sample gives around 77,000 clones, around 86% of which show up once; less than 25% is in the top ten. This specimen consisted of peripheral blood, obtained on day 0 of AZD1222 vaccination. Receptors originate from an adult in good health.

This chain uses TRBV11-2 with TRBJ1-1; no reliable D call. V lost 5 bases to trimming and J lost 7 bases, with 8 bases between them. Germline V gene data show CDR1 as SGHAT and CDR2 as FQNNGV. The CDR3 is 11 amino acids. CDR3 sequence: CASSARSEAFF. DNA of the CDR3: TGTGCCAGCAGCGCCCGAAGTGAAGCTTTCTTT.

This clone has just one count. V usage is TRBV19 and J usage is TRBJ1-4, with a possible D match to TRBD1 (6 bases). V was pared by 7 bases and J by 3 bases, with 15 bases between. Germline CDR1 reads LNHDA; CDR2 reads SQIVND (reference sequence). The CDR3 extends over 15 amino acids. The CDR3 region is CASTPGGSSNEKLFF. The DNA for the CDR3 is TGTGCCAGTACCCCCGGGGGCAGCTCTAATGAAAAACTGTTTTTT.

V usage is TRBV7-9 and J usage is TRBJ1-2, with D possibly being TRBD1 (6 bases). The CDR3 has 18 residues. Trimming shortened V by 0 bases and J by 4 bases, and 21 bases separated the two germline ends. Per germline, CDR1 SEHNR and CDR2 FQNEAQ (reference sequence). Here the CDR3 reads CASSLANRVRGEGYGYTF. CDR3 nucleotide sequence: TGTGCCAGCAGCTTAGCGAACCGTGTCAGGGGAGAGGGCTATGGCTACACCTTC.

This clone was observed a handful of times. The J gene is TRBJ1-2, the V gene TRBV5-1, with 10 bases aligning to TRBD1. Germline CDR1 is SGHRS and CDR2 is YFSETQ. This CDR3 has 14 residues. Germline trimming cut 6 bases from V and 3 bases from J; bases unmatched to any gene: 5. The CDR3: CASNPTGGDYGYTF. CDR3 bases: TGCGCCAGCAACCCGACAGGGGGCGACTATGGCTACACCTTC.

The chain uses TRBV6-6 and TRBJ1-3, with unresolved D. The germline V and J ends were trimmed by 2 bases and 3 bases, with 11 bases remaining between them. Germline V CDR1 and CDR2: MNHNY, SVGAGI (reference sequence). The CDR3 length is 15 residues. The CDR3 DNA sequence: TGTGCCAGCAGTTACCACCCGGGATTTGGAAACACCATATATTTT. It yields the protein CASSYHPGFGNTIYF.

The rearrangement uses TRBV6-6 and TRBJ1-1; no clear D gene. Germline V gene sequence: CDR1 MNHNY, CDR2 SVGAGI (reference sequence). This CDR3 spans 13 amino acids. The V and J ends lost 0 bases and 5 bases respectively, with 7 bases between them. The CDR3 sequence is CASSYSMETEAFF. The CDR3 region has the DNA TGTGCCAGCAGTTACTCGATGGAAACTGAAGCTTTCTTT.

V is TRBV5-8 and J is TRBJ1-1, with 8 bases lining up with TRBD1. The CDR3 has 14 residues. The germline gives CDR1 SGHTS, CDR2 YDEGEE. V gave up 9 bases and J gave up 0 bases; unmatched junction bases: 7. The CDR3 sequence is CATETGAVNTEAFF. The CDR3 nucleotides read TGTGCCACCGAGACAGGGGCGGTGAACACTGAAGCTTTCTTT.

This chain connects TRBV5-8 to TRBJ2-7; D could derive from TRBD1 or TRBD2 (6 bases each). Germline values: CDR1 SGHTS, CDR2 YDEGEE. CDR3 length: 15 residues. V was clipped by 0 bases and J by 3 bases, with 13 bases between them. This CDR3 is CASSLARGRNYEQYF. In DNA, the CDR3 is TGTGCCAGCAGCTTGGCCCGGGGGCGAAACTACGAGCAGTACTTC. Based on the CDR3 plus reference TRBV5-8 and TRBJ2-7, the full variable domain is EAGVTQSPTHLIKTRGQQATLRCSPISGHTSVYWYQQALGLGLQFLLWYDEGEERNRGNFPPRFSGRQFPNYSSELNVNALELEDSALYLCASSLARGRNYEQYFGPGTRLTVT.

V and J are TRBV20-1 and TRBJ1-1, with 8 nucleotides matching TRBD1. Germline CDR1 and CDR2: DFQATT and SNEGSKA (reference sequence). This CDR3 has 15 residues. V was clipped by 3 bases and J by 6 bases; unmatched bases: 12. The CDR3 DNA reads as TGCAGTGCTAGTAGCCCTTCCTCAGGGGGCGCTGAAGCTTTCTTT. This codes for CSASSPSSGGAEAFF.

This chain connects TRBV11-2 to TRBJ2-7, with D possibly matching TRBD2 (5 bases). The germline V and J ends were trimmed by 2 bases and 3 bases, with 17 bases remaining between them. The CDR3 spans 16 residues. Per germline, CDR1 SGHAT and CDR2 FQNNGV. The CDR3 DNA reads TGTGCCAGCAGCTTACGGGGTCGCGACACTTACTACGAGCAGTACTTC. It translates to CASSLRGRDTYYEQYF.

The J gene is TRBJ2-1, the V gene TRBV9; a weak D match, TRBD2 (5 bases). This CDR3 contains 16 residues. Germline CDR1 is SGDLS and CDR2 is YYNGEE. Trimming stripped 0 bases from V and 7 bases from J, with 17 bases between. CDR3 region: CASSVGAGDWQNEQFF. The DNA of the CDR3 is TGTGCCAGCAGCGTAGGGGCCGGGGATTGGCAAAATGAGCAGTTCTTC. Full variable domain (remainder filled in from reference TRBV9 and TRBJ2-1): DSGVTQTPKHLITATGQRVTLRCSPRSGDLSVYWYQQSLDQGLQFLIQYYNGEERAKGNILERFSAQQFPDLHSELNLSSLELGDSALYFCASSVGAGDWQNEQFFGPGTRLTVL.

This chain uses TRBV3-1 (or the pseudogene TRBV3-2) with TRBJ1-1, with unresolved D. Germline-derived CDR1 and CDR2 are LGHDT and YNNKEL (reference sequence). V was clipped by 0 bases and J by 6 bases, with 11 bases between them. This CDR3 region has 14 residues. CDR3 in amino acids: CASSQDRRQSEAFF. The CDR3 DNA reads TGTGCCAGCAGCCAAGATCGCCGCCAGTCTGAAGCTTTCTTT.

The J gene is TRBJ2-1, the V gene TRBV20-1; D is undetermined. V was clipped by 3 bases and J by 4 bases, with 13 bases between them. Germline CDR1 DFQATT, CDR2 SNEGSKA (reference sequence). CDR3 length: 14 amino acids. The CDR3 is CSASLFQGYNEQFF. The CDR3 coding sequence is TGCAGTGCTAGTTTGTTTCAAGGGTACAATGAGCAGTTCTTC.

The chain is built from TRBV3-1 (or the pseudogene TRBV3-2) and TRBJ1-2; 10 nucleotides agree with TRBD1. Trimming cost V 4 bases and J 8 bases; bases outside gene matches: 7. The length of the CDR3 is 14 residues. Germline V lookup: CDR1 LGHDT, CDR2 YNNKEL (reference sequence). The CDR3: CASSLLGTGEGYTF. In DNA, the CDR3 is TGTGCCAGCAGCCTTTTAGGGACAGGGGAAGGCTACACCTTC.

J is TRBJ2-1 and V is TRBV18, with D perhaps being TRBD1 or TRBD2 (7 bases each). CDR1 is KGHSH, CDR2 LQKENI, per germline. The germline V and J ends were trimmed by 6 bases and 3 bases, with 15 bases remaining between them. The CDR3 contains 15 residues. CDR3 bases: TGTGCCAGCTCGCGACAGGGAGGGCGCTACAATGAGCAGTTCTTC. Its protein product is CASSRQGGRYNEQFF. The whole variable domain, remainder taken from reference TRBV18 and TRBJ2-1, is NAGVMQNPRHLVRRRGQEARLRCSPMKGHSHVYWYRQLPEEGLKFMVYLQKENIIDESGMPKERFSAEFPKEGPSILRIQQVVRGDSAAYFCASSRQGGRYNEQFFGPGTRLTVL.

The CDR3 DNA reads TGTGCCAGCAGTGAAGCCCTGGGGGGGTCTGGAAACACCATATATTTT. Amino acid sequence: CASSEALGGSGNTIYF. This chain links TRBV6-1 with TRBJ1-3; maybe TRBD1 (5 bases). Trimming left V 0 bases short and J 1 base short, with 10 bases between. This CDR3 is built from 16 residues. Germline V CDR1 and CDR2: MNHNS, SASEGT.

The gene calls are TRBV12-2 and TRBJ1-5; the tabulated D call, TRBD1, remains unverified against the DNA. TRBV12-2 is assigned pseudogene status. This CDR3 has 15 amino acids. In DNA form, the CDR3 reads TGTGCAAGTCGCTTTGGACAGGGGGAAGATCAGCCCCAGCATTTT. Protein product: CASRFGQGEDQPQHF.

The chain employs TRBV7-6 and TRBJ1-5; D ambiguous. In germline, CDR1 is SGHVS, CDR2 FNYEAQ. V lost 5 bases, J lost 3 bases, and 8 bases lay in between. The CDR3 loop spans 13 amino acids. The CDR3, as DNA: TGTGCCAGCAGCCTATCGACCAATCAGCCCCAGCATTTT. It is translated as CASSLSTNQPQHF.

This clone was seen only a few times. The gene calls are TRBV21-1 and TRBJ1-2; TRBD1 is the table's D call, not checked against the DNA. TRBV21-1 is described as a pseudogene. This CDR3 is 18 amino acids long. Written as DNA, the CDR3 is TGTGCCAGCAGCACCCTCCTTCCCCGATCCAGGGGGAATTTTGGCTACACCTTC. This codes for CASSTLLPRSRGNFGYTF.

The chain joins TRBV7-9 to TRBJ2-2, with unresolved D. Germline V gene lookup returns CDR1 SEHNR and CDR2 FQNEAQ (reference sequence). The germline V and J ends were trimmed by 2 bases and 1 base, with 5 bases remaining between them. The CDR3 spans 14 residues. The CDR3 DNA follows: TGTGCCAGCAGCTTAACGGGGAACACCGGGGAGCTGTTTTTT. It codes for CASSLTGNTGELFF.